This TCR beta chain was documented in a study of PD-1 blockade in mismatch repair-deficient tumors. The overall study: Enrolled about 2012-2016, patients had progressing, pretreated mismatch repair-deficient cancers of about a dozen types. Broader study findings: Tumor-resident clones, often absent from pretreatment blood, expanded after pembrolizumab and then contracted.

Using immunoSEQ multiplex PCR, the repertoire was profiled, and TCRdb retains in-frame clones only, with some absent. The sample holds 30,000 to 45,000 clones, roughly 85% seen once. For this clone: The antigen is not known.

Mismatch repair deficiency was confirmed in all patients, by PCR or immunohistochemistry. The TCR-sequenced patients were a few responders to pembrolizumab. The CDR3 contains 14 residues. Trimming left V 0 bases short and J 0 bases short, with 6 bases between. Germline V gene lookup returns CDR1 SGHNT and CDR2 YYREEE (reference sequence). The rearrangement uses TRBV5-4 and TRBJ1-2; D gene uncertain. The clonotype was recovered from an adult with mismatch repair-deficient cancer. The material sequenced was peripheral blood, taken around 75 weeks after starting pembrolizumab. The CDR3 reads CASSLGRPNYGYTF. The CDR3 coding sequence is TGTGCCAGCAGCTTGGGACGACCTAACTATGGCTACACCTTC.